The rows below give T cell receptor beta chains drawn from one sample of a study of control samples from healthy donors and cancer patients. Clones were read by immunoSEQ multiplex PCR, and TCRdb kept only the in-frame ones, dropping some. Of 50,000 to 75,000 clones detected, roughly 85% appear once; the ten largest clones hold roughly 6%. Sequenced material: blood. The receptors derive from a man aged 40-49 years in good health. Each CDR3 is given with its conserved first and last residue. D genes are given only for firm matches. Not all rows give a size; the values are once, few, many and, for expanded clones, a class.

D gene	V gene	J gene	clone size	CDR3 length	CDR3 DNA	CDR3 protein
-	TRBV14	TRBJ1-2	few	19	TGTGCCAGCAGCCCAATCGCCAGACAGGCCGGGTCCTCTAACTATGGCTACACCTTC	CASSPIARQAGSSNYGYTF
-	TRBV28	TRBJ1-1	-	11	TGTGCCAGCAGAGGGTGGACTGAAGCTTTCTTT	CASRGWTEAFF
-	TRBV4-3	TRBJ1-2	-	13	TGCGCCAGCAGCCAAGATCGGCAGGGACCCTACACCTTC	CASSQDRQGPYTF
-	TRBV4-3	TRBJ2-2	-	14	TGCGCCAGCAGCCGCCGGGATACCACCGGGGAGCTGTTTTTT	CASSRRDTTGELFF
-	TRBV6-6	TRBJ1-4	once	16	TGTGCCAGCAGACCATCGGACGCAGGGCGGAGTGAAAAACTGTTTTTT	CASRPSDAGRSEKLFF
-	TRBV19	TRBJ1-2	-	13	TGTGCCAGTAGTATAGGGGACGGCTATGGCTACACCTTC	CASSIGDGYGYTF
-	TRBV28	TRBJ2-7	-	16	TGTGCCAGCAGTTTATCGCCGGGGGCGGAAATATACGAGCAGTACTTC	CASSLSPGAEIYEQYF
TRBD2	TRBV24-1	TRBJ2-7	-	14	TGTGCCACCAGCACTAGCGGGAGTCTTTCGGTGCAGTACTTC	CATSTSGSLSVQYF
-	TRBV7-2	TRBJ1-1	-	15	TGTGCCAGCAGCTTAGTAGGCGGTAAGAACACTGAAGCTTTCTTT	CASSLVGGKNTEAFF
-	TRBV6-6	TRBJ1-6	many	14	TGTGCCAGCAGGTCGGGGGACGGCAATTCACCCCTCCACTTT	CASRSGDGNSPLHF
TRBD1	TRBV7-2	TRBJ1-5	-	16	TGTGCCAGCAGCCTGCAACCACAGGGGCGGGGGCAGCCCCAGCATTTT	CASSLQPQGRGQPQHF
TRBD1	TRBV4-1	TRBJ1-5	few	17	TGCGCCAGCAGCCAAGACCGGACAGGGGGTAGCAATCAGCCCCAGCATTTT	CASSQDRTGGSNQPQHF
-	TRBV7-9	TRBJ2-1	-	14	TGTGCCAGCAGCTTAAACGGGATCGGGAATGAGCAGTTCTTC	CASSLNGIGNEQFF
-	TRBV25-1	TRBJ2-2	-	14	TGTGCCAGCGCTCCGGGGCGCGACACCGGGGAGCTGTTTTTT	CASAPGRDTGELFF
TRBD2	TRBV10-3	TRBJ2-7	-	16	TGTGCCATCAGTGGGGAGACTAGCGGGCAGATTTACGAGCAGTACTTC	CAISGETSGQIYEQYF
-	TRBV12-3/TRBV12-4	TRBJ1-2	-	12	TGTGCCAGCAGCCGGTCCAACTATGGCTACACCTTC	CASSRSNYGYTF
-	TRBV28	TRBJ1-3	-	15	TGTGCCAGCAGCCTACAGGGACGGTCTGGAAACACCATATATTTT	CASSLQGRSGNTIYF
-	TRBV5-4	TRBJ1-5	-	12	TGTGCCAGCAGCTTGAAAGATCAGCCCCAGCATTTT	CASSLKDQPQHF
-	TRBV20-1	TRBJ2-7	once	11	TGCAGTGGGGCGGACAACTACGAGCAGTACTTC	CSGADNYEQYF
-	TRBV6-2/TRBV6-3	TRBJ1-2	-	15	TGTGCCAGCAGTTACTCGCGGGGAAAGGACTATGGCTACACCTTC	CASSYSRGKDYGYTF
-	TRBV10-3	TRBJ2-7	-	14	TGTGCCATCAGTGATCGGGGGACCTCCTACGAGCAGTACTTC	CAISDRGTSYEQYF
-	TRBV29-1	TRBJ1-2	-	14	TGCAGCGTTGACAAGATCGCGGGGTTTCGTGGCTACACCTTC	CSVDKIAGFRGYTF
TRBD1	TRBV7-2	TRBJ2-5	-	14	TGTGCCAGCAGCTCGCAGGGGGTTGAGGAGACCCAGTACTTC	CASSSQGVEETQYF
-	TRBV6-5	TRBJ2-1	-	14	TGTGCCAGCACCTCGAGAAGGGGCTACAATGAGCAGTTCTTC	CASTSRRGYNEQFF
TRBD1	TRBV10-3	TRBJ1-1	-	15	TGTGCCATCAGTGAGTCGACAGGGCCGGGCACTGAAGCTTTCTTT	CAISESTGPGTEAFF
TRBD1	TRBV7-8	TRBJ2-7	few	14	TGTGCCAGCAGCTCCGGGACAGGGTTTGATGAGCAGTACTTC	CASSSGTGFDEQYF
-	TRBV6-5	TRBJ1-1	-	15	TGTGCCAGCCAAAAGGGAGGAGGGGTTCGCACTGAAGCTTTCTTT	CASQKGGGVRTEAFF
-	TRBV18	TRBJ1-1	-	12	TGTGCCAGCTCACCAATGGGGGTTGAAGCTTTCTTT	CASSPMGVEAFF
-	TRBV7-9	TRBJ1-2	-	14	TGTGCCAGCAGCTTAGCCGACACCTACTATGGCTACACCTTC	CASSLADTYYGYTF
TRBD1	TRBV9	TRBJ1-2	-	14	TGTGCCAGCAGCGTGGGACAGGGGAACTATGGCTACACCTTC	CASSVGQGNYGYTF
-	TRBV9	TRBJ1-3	-	15	TGTGCCAGCAGCGTAAGGGCAGGGGAAGGAAACACCATATATTTT	CASSVRAGEGNTIYF
-	TRBV2	TRBJ2-1	few	13	TGTGCCAGAGGGCAGGGGGGCTACAATGAGCAGTTCTTC	CARGQGGYNEQFF
-	TRBV6-6	TRBJ2-7	-	14	TGTGCCAGCACCATCGAGGGGGGGGCCTACGAGCAGTACTTC	CASTIEGGAYEQYF
-	TRBV3-1/TRBV3-2	TRBJ2-7	-	14	TGTGCCAGCAGCCAATCCAGGGGTAGCTACGAGCAGTACTTC	CASSQSRGSYEQYF
-	TRBV7-8	TRBJ1-5	-	16	TGTGCCAGCAGCTCATATACAGGTGGTAGCAATCAGCCCCAGCATTTT	CASSSYTGGSNQPQHF
-	TRBV11-2	TRBJ2-3	-	12	TGTGCCAGCAGCCAATTAAGAGATACGCAGTATTTT	CASSQLRDTQYF
TRBD2	TRBV14	TRBJ2-1	-	17	TGTGCCAGCAGCCCGTGGACCGGGACTAGCGATTACAATGAGCAGTTCTTC	CASSPWTGTSDYNEQFF
-	TRBV7-9	TRBJ1-1	-	13	TGTGCCAGCACCCCACGGAGGGGATTTGAAGCTTTCTTT	CASTPRRGFEAFF
-	TRBV9	TRBJ1-1	-	13	TGTGCCAGCAGCGCGAGCAAGAACACTGAAGCTTTCTTT	CASSASKNTEAFF
-	TRBV11-2	TRBJ1-1	few	16	TGTGCCAGCAGCCGCAAACCAAAGCCAGAAAACACTGAAGCTTTCTTT	CASSRKPKPENTEAFF
-	TRBV11-2	TRBJ2-7	-	13	TGTGCCAGCAGCAGCCGCGAGTGGCTCGAGCAGTACTTC	CASSSREWLEQYF
-	TRBV30	TRBJ1-2	once	12	TGTGCCTGGAGCCGACTGGGCTATGGCTACACCTTC	CAWSRLGYGYTF
-	TRBV9	TRBJ1-1	-	14	TGTGCCAGCAGCGTAGTTTCCGGGAACACTGAAGCTTTCTTT	CASSVVSGNTEAFF
TRBD1	TRBV6-5	TRBJ2-4	few	14	TGTGCCAGCAGTTATTCGCGACAGGGGGACATTCAGTACTTC	CASSYSRQGDIQYF
-	TRBV7-2	TRBJ1-2	-	15	TGTGCCAGCAGCTCATCAGCTACAGTAGGCTATGGCTACACCTTC	CASSSSATVGYGYTF
-	TRBV9	TRBJ1-5	-	15	TGTGCCAGCAGCGTTTATGGGCAGGTTAATCAGCCCCAGCATTTT	CASSVYGQVNQPQHF
-	TRBV5-4	TRBJ2-7	-	14	TGTGCCAGCAGCAGTCGTACAGGCTCCTACGAGCAGTACTTC	CASSSRTGSYEQYF
-	TRBV10-3	TRBJ1-1	-	14	TGTGCCACCTTCCCGGGTGTAGGGGGCACTGAAGCTTTCTTT	CATFPGVGGTEAFF
TRBD2	TRBV4-1	TRBJ2-1	-	20	TGCGCCAGCAGCCAACCAAAACTAAGGGGGGCTAGCGGGTCCTACAATGAGCAGTTCTTC	CASSQPKLRGASGSYNEQFF
-	TRBV15	TRBJ2-2	-	15	TGTGCCACCAGCTCGGACGGACCGAACACCGGGGAGCTGTTTTTT	CATSSDGPNTGELFF
-	TRBV18	TRBJ1-1	-	14	TGTGCCAGCTCACTCTCCTCCGGGGTCACTGAAGCTTTCTTT	CASSLSSGVTEAFF
-	TRBV7-3	TRBJ2-5	-	13	TGTGCCAGCAGCTTGTCCAGACAAGAGACCCAGTACTTC	CASSLSRQETQYF
-	TRBV29-1	TRBJ1-2	-	15	TGCAGCGTTGATGGTTTGGGGGGCCCTAACTATGGCTACACCTTC	CSVDGLGGPNYGYTF
-	TRBV20-1	TRBJ2-7	-	11	TGCAGTGCTATGGGCGAGGCCGAGCAGTACTTC	CSAMGEAEQYF
-	TRBV12-5	TRBJ1-3	once	12	TGTGCTAGTGGTTTCCCCGGAAACACCATATATTTT	CASGFPGNTIYF
-	TRBV28	TRBJ2-3	few	14	TGTGCCAGCAGTACCCCACAGGGCACAGATACGCAGTATTTT	CASSTPQGTDTQYF
-	TRBV6-4	TRBJ2-7	once	13	TGTGCCAGCAGTGACATACAGGGAGGTGAGCAGTACTTC	CASSDIQGGEQYF
TRBD1	TRBV28	TRBJ1-6	-	18	TGTGCCAGCAGTACCCCTCAGGGGGGGATCACCTATAATTCACCCCTCCACTTT	CASSTPQGGITYNSPLHF
-	TRBV2	TRBJ1-1	few	12	TGTGCCAGCAGTGAAGGGGTTTATGAAGCTTTCTTT	CASSEGVYEAFF
-	TRBV20-1	TRBJ1-1	-	14	TGCAGTGCTAGTCCCCCTCCCGGAGGAGCTGAAGCTTTCTTT	CSASPPPGGAEAFF